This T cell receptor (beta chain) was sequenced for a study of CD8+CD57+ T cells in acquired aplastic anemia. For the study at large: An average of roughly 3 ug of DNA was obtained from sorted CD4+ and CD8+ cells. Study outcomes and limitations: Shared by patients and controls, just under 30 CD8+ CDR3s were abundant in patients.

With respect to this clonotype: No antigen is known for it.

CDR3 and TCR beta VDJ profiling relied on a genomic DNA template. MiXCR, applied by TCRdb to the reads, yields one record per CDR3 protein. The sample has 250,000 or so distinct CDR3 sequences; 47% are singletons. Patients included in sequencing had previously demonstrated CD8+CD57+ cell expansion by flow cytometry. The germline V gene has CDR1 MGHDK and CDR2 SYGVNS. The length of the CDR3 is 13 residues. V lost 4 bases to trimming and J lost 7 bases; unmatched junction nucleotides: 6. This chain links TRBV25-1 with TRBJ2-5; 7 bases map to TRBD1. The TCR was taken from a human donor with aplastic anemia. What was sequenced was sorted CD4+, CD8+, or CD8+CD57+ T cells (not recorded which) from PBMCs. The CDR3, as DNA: TGTGCCAGCAGTGCGACAGGGTCGGCGACCCAGTACTTC. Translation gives CASSATGSATQYF.